This T cell receptor beta chain was found in a study of blood T cell repertoires in COVID-19. Study-level background: Samples came from the United States, Italy and Spain, spanning acute and convalescent COVID-19.

CDR1 MGHRA and CDR2 YSYEKL come from the germline V gene. This CDR3 region has 16 residues. Germline trimming cut 4 bases from V and 5 bases from J; bases unmatched to any gene: 9. The method was immunoSEQ multiplex PCR; TCRdb's version includes in-frame clones alone and lacks a portion of them. The table shows some 390,000 clones, with roughly 86% occurring only once. Participants' own reports of clinical history determined their cohort assignment. Before being deemed recovered, Cohort 3 donors had two negative PCRs, clearance, or symptom resolution. The receptor was isolated from a woman in her twenties or thirties who had recovered from COVID-19. V is TRBV4-1 and J is TRBJ2-3; 10 nucleotides line up with TRBD2. What was sequenced was PBMCs or T cells enriched from blood (not recorded which). CDR3 sequence reads: CASSRMLAGVEDTQYF. The CDR3 region has the DNA TGCGCCAGCAGCCGAATGCTAGCGGGAGTGGAAGATACGCAGTATTTT.